A selection of T cell receptor beta chains follows, all from one sample in a study of sequential checkpoint blockade in melanoma. The repertoire was sequenced with immunoSEQ multiplex PCR; TCRdb's copy has only in-frame clones and lacks some. The sample contains roughly 20,000 clones, roughly two thirds of which appear only once. Sequencing used CD8+ T cells sorted from blood (inferred from file names), obtained from a patient given nivolumab and ipilimumab in sequence. The receptors here all came from a human donor with melanoma. Each CDR3 is given with its conserved first and last residue. Each record gives: V gene, clone size, D gene, J gene, CDR3 DNA, CDR3 protein. A D gene is named only where the DNA matches it firmly. Part of the rows lack a size; the others show once, few, many or a class for expanded clones.

>TRBV14|.|TRBD1|TRBJ2-5
TGTGCCAGCAGCCAGGAGGGGACAGGGGAAGAGACCCAGTACTTC
CASSQEGTGEETQYF
>TRBV4-1|.|.|TRBJ2-1
TGCGCCAGCAGCCGAATTCAGGGGGGCAGCAATGAGCAGTTCTTC
CASSRIQGGSNEQFF
>TRBV13|.|TRBD1|TRBJ1-2
TGTGCCAGCAGCTTCGGGACAGGCTCCTATGGCTACACCTTC
CASSFGTGSYGYTF
>TRBV10-3|.|TRBD1|TRBJ1-2
TGTGCCATCAGGAAGGACAGGGAACTGGCCTATGGCTACACCTTC
CAIRKDRELAYGYTF
>TRBV10-3|.|TRBD1|TRBJ2-1
TGTGCCATAGGGACAGGGGTTAATGAGCAGTTCTTC
CAIGTGVNEQFF
>TRBV10-3|few|.|TRBJ2-2
TGTGCCATCAGTTCCTCGGAGAAGCGACAGACCGCGAACACCGGGGAGCTGTTTTTT
CAISSSEKRQTANTGELFF
>TRBV7-9|.|.|TRBJ1-2
TGTGCCAGCAGCCCCCCGACAGCCATGAATGGCTACACCTTC
CASSPPTAMNGYTF
>TRBV4-1|few|.|TRBJ2-1
TGCGCCAGCAGCCAAGGAGGGACAGAGCAGTTCTTC
CASSQGGTEQFF
>TRBV7-6|.|TRBD2|TRBJ2-7
TGTGCCAGCGGGTGGGCTAGCGGGAGGAAGCAGTACTTC
CASGWASGRKQYF
>TRBV27|.|TRBD1|TRBJ2-2
TGTGCCAGCAGTCGTGACAGGGACCCGGTAGACACCGGGGAGCTGTTTTTT
CASSRDRDPVDTGELFF
>TRBV6-5|medium-sized|TRBD2|TRBJ2-1
TGTGCCAGCAGCATAGCGGGAGTTGGCTACAATGAGCAGTTCTTC
CASSIAGVGYNEQFF
>TRBV2|.|TRBD1|TRBJ1-2
TGTGCCAGCAGTGAATCCAGGGGGGATGGCTACACCTTC
CASSESRGDGYTF
>TRBV7-6|.|.|TRBJ1-3
TGTGCCAGCAGCTTAGCCGCCAGCTCTGGAAACACCATATATTTT
CASSLAASSGNTIYF
>TRBV7-8|.|.|TRBJ2-1
TGTGCCAGCAGCTTAGCCAGGAATGAGCAGTTCTTC
CASSLARNEQFF
>TRBV28|medium-sized|.|TRBJ2-7
TGTGCCAGCAGTATAAGGGGAAGCTCCTACGAGCAGTACTTC
CASSIRGSSYEQYF
>TRBV7-8|.|.|TRBJ2-7
TGTGCCAGCAGCTCATCCACTAGAAGGTACGAGCAGTACTTC
CASSSSTRRYEQYF
>TRBV25-1|few|.|TRBJ2-7
TGTGCCTCAGGCACCGGGAACGAGCAGTACTTC
CASGTGNEQYF
>TRBV28|medium-sized|TRBD2|TRBJ2-7
TGTGCCAGCTTTTCTTTGGGGGAGGGCTTTTACGAGCAGTACTTC
CASFSLGEGFYEQYF
>TRBV6-5|.|TRBD1|TRBJ1-1
TGTGCCAGCAGTTCTAGGGATCCGACAGGGCACACTGAAGCTTTCTTT
CASSSRDPTGHTEAFF
>TRBV7-9|few|TRBD1|TRBJ2-1
TGTGCCAGCAGCTCCGGGACAGGGAATTCCAATGAGCAGTTCTTC
CASSSGTGNSNEQFF
>TRBV7-2|.|.|TRBJ1-2
TGTGCCAGCAGCCCGAGGGACATAGGAGATTATGGCTACACCTTC
CASSPRDIGDYGYTF
>TRBV4-1|once|TRBD2|TRBJ2-1
TGCGCCAGCGGAGAGCGGGGGGGCCCAGGCTCCTACAATGAGCAGTTCTTC
CASGERGGPGSYNEQFF
>TRBV6-5|.|TRBD1|TRBJ2-5
TGTGCCGGGGGACAGGGGTACCAAGAGACCCAGTACTTC
CAGGQGYQETQYF
>TRBV27|.|TRBD2|TRBJ2-1
TGTGCCAGCAGTTTATGGTCTAGCGGGAGGGGAACCAATGAGCAGTTCTTC
CASSLWSSGRGTNEQFF
>TRBV7-8|.|.|TRBJ2-2
TGTGCCAGCAGCTTCCGGGGAGGGAACACCGGGGAGCTGTTTTTT
CASSFRGGNTGELFF
>TRBV5-1|once|TRBD1|TRBJ2-7
TGCGCCAGCAGCCCACCTCAGGGGGCGATCGACGAGCAGTACTTC
CASSPPQGAIDEQYF
>TRBV7-6|.|TRBD1|TRBJ2-3
TGTGCCAGCAGCCCGCCGACAGGGGGCACAGATACGCAGTATTTT
CASSPPTGGTDTQYF
>TRBV11-2|.|TRBD1|TRBJ1-2
TGTGCCAGCAGCTTATACCAGGGACAGGTCAACTATGGCTACACCTTC
CASSLYQGQVNYGYTF
>TRBV27|.|TRBD2|TRBJ2-3
TGTGCCAGTACCCAGGGACTAGCGGGCCTCACAGATACGCAGTATTTT
CASTQGLAGLTDTQYF
>TRBV6-6|.|.|TRBJ1-2
TGTGCCAGCAGTTCTACAGGGATGGGCTATGGCTACACCTTC
CASSSTGMGYGYTF
>TRBV27|.|TRBD1|TRBJ1-5
TGTGCCAGCAGCCCCGGGACAGGGCGGAATCAGCCCCAGCATTTT
CASSPGTGRNQPQHF
>TRBV5-1|.|.|TRBJ1-1
TGCGCCAGCAGCTTGGGTGGGGCGAGGACTGAAGCTTTCTTT
CASSLGGARTEAFF
>TRBV7-2|few|TRBD1|TRBJ1-1
TGTGCCAGCAGCTACGGGACAGCTGAAGCTTTCTTT
CASSYGTAEAFF
>TRBV5-8|.|TRBD1|TRBJ2-1
TGTGCCAGCAGCTATCCGGGACAGTACAATGAGCAGTTCTTC
CASSYPGQYNEQFF
>TRBV9|.|.|TRBJ2-5
TGTGCCAGCAGCGTAGGCGGCGAGACCCAGTACTTC
CASSVGGETQYF
>TRBV25-1|.|.|TRBJ1-1
TGTGCCAGCAGTGAATGGGGGGGCACTGAAGCTTTCTTT
CASSEWGGTEAFF
>TRBV6-4|.|.|TRBJ2-2
TGTGCCAGCAGTGACGTCCAGGACACCGGGGAGCTGTTTTTT
CASSDVQDTGELFF
>TRBV29-1|.|.|TRBJ2-7
TGCAGCGTAACGGGACACTCGAGAGAGGCCTACGAGCAGTACTTC
CSVTGHSREAYEQYF
>TRBV14|.|TRBD1|TRBJ2-1
TGTGCCAGCAGCCAGGCGGGACAGGGGGATGAGCAGTTCTTC
CASSQAGQGDEQFF
>TRBV6-6|.|.|TRBJ1-2
TGTGCCAGCAGTTACTCGACAAGCTATGGCTACACCTTC
CASSYSTSYGYTF
>TRBV27|.|TRBD2|TRBJ2-2
TGTGCCAGCAGCCTTACACCGGGACTAGCGGGACTTACCGGGGAGCTGTTTTTT
CASSLTPGLAGLTGELFF
>TRBV13|.|TRBD2|TRBJ2-7
TGTGCCAGCAGCTTTAGCGGGAAATACGAGCAGTACTTC
CASSFSGKYEQYF
>TRBV10-3|.|TRBD1|TRBJ1-4
TGTGCCATCAGATCATCCGGGACAGCGGGTGAAAAACTGTTTTTT
CAIRSSGTAGEKLFF